The rows below give T cell receptor beta chains drawn from one sample of a study of Tregs in tolerant kidney transplant recipients. Sequencing was performed with immunoSEQ multiplex PCR; in TCRdb, only in-frame clones are kept and a portion is missing. The sample includes tens of thousands of clones, around 95% seen only once; the top ten take 0.37%. Their antigen targets remain unknown. The sequencing input was Tregs from blood cultured with allogeneic cells. These receptors all stem from a human donor in good health. Each CDR3 is given with its conserved first and last residue.

j_gene,v_gene,CDR3aa
TRBJ2-7,TRBV5-5,CASSLVGTEAYEQYF
TRBJ2-6,TRBV6-6,CASSISGQGANVLTF
TRBJ2-3,TRBV5-6,CASSGRHLTDTQYF
TRBJ2-3,TRBV19,CASSGRLAGDFNTQYF
TRBJ2-3,TRBV5-1,CASNRLAGSTDTQYF
TRBJ2-3,TRBV6-1,CASREQGADTQYF
TRBJ2-7,TRBV11-1,CASSSKRGPLGEQYF
TRBJ1-4,TRBV5-4,CASSPGTGGDSGKLFF
TRBJ2-1,TRBV18,CASSLRSSGSFVLNNEQFF
TRBJ2-3,TRBV18,CATLGASNTQYF
TRBJ2-7,TRBV30,CAWSLDRGGDWGEQYF
TRBJ1-2,TRBV4-1,CASSQGGLPPGGGYTF
TRBJ1-1,TRBV2,CASSEPGTGGARTEAFF
TRBJ1-1,TRBV7-3,CASSLLGSGTEAFF
TRBJ2-5,TRBV15,CATSRVGGAPTQYF
TRBJ2-7,TRBV19,CASSIWQGASNEQYF
TRBJ1-6,TRBV6-1,CASSVGTAYNSPLHF
TRBJ2-3,TRBV5-5,CASSFSGVRDTQYF
TRBJ1-5,TRBV7-9,CASSLGSGSNQPQHF
TRBJ2-1,TRBV5-1,CASSLWQGSEQFF
TRBJ2-3,TRBV30,CAWSEGLADTQYF
TRBJ2-7,TRBV29-1,CSVALDTYEQYF
TRBJ2-4,TRBV27,CASSRGGDLLAKNIQYF
TRBJ2-2,TRBV5-1,CASSPPGQLTGELFF
TRBJ1-2,TRBV9,CASSGLHSANYGYTF
TRBJ2-7,TRBV7-2,CASLIGGSYEQYF
TRBJ2-2,TRBV2,CASKNSVYTGELFF
TRBJ2-5,TRBV4-1,CASSQGDGKIQETQYF
TRBJ1-1,TRBV10-1,CASSAQDVTEAFF
TRBJ1-6,TRBV18,CASSLFDRSDSPLHF
TRBJ1-2,TRBV7-9,CASSLENPGQGAHGYTF
TRBJ2-3,TRBV14,CASSRGQGGQYF
TRBJ2-3,TRBV9,CASSGPGGPQYF
TRBJ2-3,TRBV30,CAWSVVVGGGIDTQYF
TRBJ2-1,TRBV28,CASSFTGHNEQFF
TRBJ1-3,TRBV5-1,CASSLEAVRGAGNTIYF
TRBJ2-1,TRBV7-6,CASSWTGGVGEQFF
TRBJ2-1,TRBV11-3,CASSYAGTSVYNEQFF
TRBJ2-5,TRBV11-3,CASSPSRGFGGETQYF
TRBJ1-5,TRBV7-9,CASSSADRVSQPQHF
TRBJ2-7,TRBV14,CASSQVWGQGYEQYF
TRBJ2-7,TRBV11-2,CASSHRQGPYEQYF
TRBJ2-5,TRBV2,CASRAGTAETQYF
TRBJ1-1,TRBV12-5,CASGLVPGIPEAFF
TRBJ2-7,TRBV7-9,CASSFVTGGFWHEQYF
TRBJ2-7,TRBV21-1,CASSNLRDRGIKQYF
TRBJ1-1,TRBV4-1,CASSQDRDRGLNTEAFF
TRBJ1-2,TRBV19,CASSRSPIVGGYTF
TRBJ1-1,TRBV14,CASSQAGLLSTEAFF
TRBJ2-1,TRBV25-1,CASSVGLGSNEQFF
TRBJ2-7,TRBV6-6,CASSDPGTGSYEQYF
TRBJ1-6,TRBV27,CASSQGTYLSPLHF
TRBJ2-3,TRBV7-6,CASSDRRQGDRTQYF
TRBJ1-5,TRBV4-2,CASSQDSAFQPQHF
TRBJ2-1,TRBV7-9,CASSASPDRGHEQFF